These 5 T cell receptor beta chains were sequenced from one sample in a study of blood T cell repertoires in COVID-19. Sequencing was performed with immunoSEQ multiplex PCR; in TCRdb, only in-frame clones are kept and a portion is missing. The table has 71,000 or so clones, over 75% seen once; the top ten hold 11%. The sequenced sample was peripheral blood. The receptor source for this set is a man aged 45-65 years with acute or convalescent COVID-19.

CDR3 residues: CASSIAPPLAGVSYNEQFF. CDR3 in DNA: TGTGCCAGTAGTATAGCCCCCCCATTAGCGGGGGTGTCCTACAATGAGCAGTTCTTC. The chain uses TRBV19 and TRBJ2-1; 9 bases fit TRBD2. Looked up from germline, CDR1 is LNHDA and CDR2 is SQIVND (reference sequence). The CDR3 runs 19 residues. The V segment lost 1 base and the J segment 1 base; nucleotides outside the gene matches: 11.

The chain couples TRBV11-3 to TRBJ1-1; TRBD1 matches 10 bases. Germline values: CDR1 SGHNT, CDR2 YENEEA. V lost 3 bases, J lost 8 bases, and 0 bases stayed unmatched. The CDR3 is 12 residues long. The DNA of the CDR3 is TGTGCCAGCAGCTTGGGACAGGGGGAAGCTTTCTTT. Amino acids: CASSLGQGEAFF.

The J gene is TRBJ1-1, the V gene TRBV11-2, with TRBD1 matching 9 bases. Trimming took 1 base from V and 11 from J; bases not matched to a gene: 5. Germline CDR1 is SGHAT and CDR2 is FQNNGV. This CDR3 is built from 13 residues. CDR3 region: CASSLAQGAGAFF. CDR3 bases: TGTGCCAGCAGCTTAGCACAGGGGGCTGGCGCTTTCTTT.

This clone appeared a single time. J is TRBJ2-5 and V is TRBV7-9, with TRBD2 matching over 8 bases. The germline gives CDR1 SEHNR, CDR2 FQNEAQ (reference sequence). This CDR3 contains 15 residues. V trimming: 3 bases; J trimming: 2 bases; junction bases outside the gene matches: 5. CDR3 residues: CASSFRGGPQETQYF. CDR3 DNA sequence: TGTGCCAGCAGCTTTCGCGGGGGGCCACAAGAGACCCAGTACTTC.

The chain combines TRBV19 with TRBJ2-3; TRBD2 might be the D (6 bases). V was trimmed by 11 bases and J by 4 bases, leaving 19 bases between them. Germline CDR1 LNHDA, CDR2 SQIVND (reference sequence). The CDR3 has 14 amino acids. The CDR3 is CASLGLASPDTQYF. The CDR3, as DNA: TGTGCCTCACTGGGGCTAGCGAGCCCAGATACGCAGTATTTT.